This T cell receptor (beta chain) is from a study of OX40 agonist ivuxolimab in advanced cancers. Unmatched junction bases numbered 8, after V lost 5 bases and J lost 4 bases. Per germline, CDR1 SGDLS and CDR2 YYNGEE. The length of the CDR3 is 15 residues. Produced via immunoSEQ multiplex PCR; TCRdb's table is partial and in-frame only. The repertoire includes 50,000 to 65,000 clones, 82% of them detected once, and less than 4.5% sits in the top ten. The rearrangement uses TRBV9 and TRBJ2-1; 8 bases line up with TRBD2. Sequences were derived from CD4+ or CD8+ T cells sorted from blood, sampled in a trial of the OX40 agonist ivuxolimab. The clonotype originates from an adult with an advanced solid tumor such as melanoma, head and neck, liver or kidney cancer. The CDR3 spells CASRKTSGVYNEQFF. The DNA for the CDR3 is TGTGCCAGCAGGAAAACTAGCGGAGTATACAATGAGCAGTTCTTC.